Detailed here is one T cell receptor beta chain. The data stem from a study of shared clonotypes between healthy human individuals. The CDR3 totals 14 residues. From germline, CDR1 is MDHEN and CDR2 SYDVKM. Trimming cost V 7 bases and J 5 bases, with 15 bases left between them. The method was immunoSEQ multiplex PCR; TCRdb's version includes in-frame clones alone and lacks a portion of them. The table includes roughly 2.5 million clones, roughly 92% detected once. The V gene is TRBV28, the J gene TRBJ1-5; D ambiguous. This receptor was obtained from a man aged 18 to 30 in good health. Source material: naive CD4+ T cells sorted from blood. Specified subset: CD45RA+ positively selected. CDR3 amino acids: CASNRAFIDQPQHF. DNA of the CDR3: TGTGCCAGCAATCGGGCCTTCATAGATCAGCCCCAGCATTTT.